This TCR beta chain stems from a study of blood T cells in healthy people across ages. Primers used in a second PCR of roughly 6 to 11 cycles were a sample-barcoded 5' primer and a J-beta primer mix. TCRdb itself ran the 5' RACE reads through MiXCR, one entry per CDR3 protein. The sample comprises some 1.5 million distinct CDR3 sequences, 35% to 45% of which are singletons, and around 4% rests with the top ten. Study-wide findings and caveats: Estimated diversity across one million T cells was deemed an underestimate.

Note on this clonotype: Its antigen is undetermined.

Donation came from healthy Caucasian individuals in Russia who were aged about 6 to 100. The CDR3 extends over 11 amino acids. In germline, CDR1 is LGHNT, CDR2 FRNRAP. The V end was cut by 0 bases, the J end by 13 bases, with 9 bases between. Material for sequencing was blood. The chain is built from TRBV12-5 and TRBJ2-5, with D unresolved. The source of this sequence is a woman aged 18-35 years in good health. The CDR3 region has the DNA TGTGCTAGTGGTTTGGTCCACGAGCGGTACTTC. Protein: CASGLVHERYF.